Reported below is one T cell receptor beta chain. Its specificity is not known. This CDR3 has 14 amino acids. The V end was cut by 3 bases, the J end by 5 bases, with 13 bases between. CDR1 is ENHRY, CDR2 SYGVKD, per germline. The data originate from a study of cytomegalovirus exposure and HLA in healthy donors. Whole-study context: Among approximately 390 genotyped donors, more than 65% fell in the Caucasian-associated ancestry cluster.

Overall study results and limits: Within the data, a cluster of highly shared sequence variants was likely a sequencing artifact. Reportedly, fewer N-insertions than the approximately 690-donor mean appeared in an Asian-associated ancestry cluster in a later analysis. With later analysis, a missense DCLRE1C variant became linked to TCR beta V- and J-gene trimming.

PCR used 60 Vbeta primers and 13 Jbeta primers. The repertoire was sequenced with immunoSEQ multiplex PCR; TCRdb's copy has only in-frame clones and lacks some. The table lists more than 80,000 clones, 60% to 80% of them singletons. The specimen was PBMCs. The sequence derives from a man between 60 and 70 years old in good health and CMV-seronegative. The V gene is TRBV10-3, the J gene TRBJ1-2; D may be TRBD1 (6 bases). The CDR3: CAISDHQGLYGYTF. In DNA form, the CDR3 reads TGTGCCATCAGTGATCACCAGGGGCTGTATGGCTACACCTTC.